This is a list of T cell receptor beta chains from one sample in a study of cytomegalovirus exposure and HLA in healthy donors. TCRdb keeps only in-frame clones here, not all; method: immunoSEQ multiplex PCR. The sample lists about 140,000 clones, around 75% occurring once. The sample taken for sequencing was PBMCs. The receptors were gathered from a woman aged 40 to 49 in good health and CMV-seronegative. CDR3s include the opening cysteine and the closing phenylalanine or tryptophan. A D gene is named only where the DNA matches it firmly. A row's size may be missing; if present it is once, few, many or a size class.

J,V,size,D,DNA,CDR3
TRBJ1-1,TRBV6-1,NA,TRBD1,TGTGCCAGCACCCTGGGACAGGCCGGACGTGTTGAAGCTTTCTTT,CASTLGQAGRVEAFF
TRBJ1-1,TRBV18,NA,TRBD1,TGTGCCAGCTCACCTCGCCCCACAGGGGGATTAGGGAACACTGAAGCTTTCTTT,CASSPRPTGGLGNTEAFF
TRBJ1-1,TRBV5-1,NA,NA,TGCGCCAGCAGCTTGACCGGGGGGGACGGGGACACTGAAGCTTTCTTT,CASSLTGGDGDTEAFF
TRBJ2-5,TRBV2,NA,TRBD2,TGTGCCAGCAGCGAAGACCTTCTAGCGGGGGGCCAAGAGACCCAGTACTTC,CASSEDLLAGGQETQYF
TRBJ1-3,TRBV6-6,few,NA,TGTGCCAGCAGTCGGGGGATGGAAGGAAACACCATATATTTT,CASSRGMEGNTIYF
TRBJ1-5,TRBV9,once,NA,TGTGCCAGCAGCGTAGGTGGGGCCTACAATCAGCCCCAGCATTTT,CASSVGGAYNQPQHF
TRBJ2-3,TRBV5-8,NA,TRBD2,TGTGCCAGCAGCTCGCGTCAACTAGCGGGAGGCGGGGATACGCAGTATTTT,CASSSRQLAGGGDTQYF
TRBJ1-5,TRBV2,NA,NA,TGTGCCAGCACGTGGGGAGACAATCAGCCCCAGCATTTT,CASTWGDNQPQHF
TRBJ1-2,TRBV5-4,NA,NA,TGTGCCTGGGGCAATGGGGGGTCCTCCGGGGGCTATGGCTACACCTTC,CAWGNGGSSGGYGYTF
TRBJ1-2,TRBV4-2,NA,NA,TGTGCCAGCAGTCTTTGGAGAACTAACTATGGCTACACCTTC,CASSLWRTNYGYTF
TRBJ2-2,TRBV5-1,NA,NA,TGCGCCAGCAGCTTGCAATCAGGGGCAGGCGGGGAGCTGTTTTTT,CASSLQSGAGGELFF
TRBJ1-1,TRBV14,NA,TRBD1,TGTGCCAGCAGTCACAGGGGAGGCACTGAAGCTTTCTTT,CASSHRGGTEAFF
TRBJ2-1,TRBV5-1,NA,TRBD2,TGCGCCAGCAGCTTTCGACTAGCGGGGGTGGTTGAGCAGTTCTTC,CASSFRLAGVVEQFF
TRBJ1-1,TRBV27,NA,NA,TGTGCCAGCAGTTTAAGTGTGGACTTGAACACTGAAGCTTTCTTT,CASSLSVDLNTEAFF
TRBJ1-4,TRBV30,NA,NA,TGTGCCTGGAGTACCCACAGTTTAGGGGTTGAAAAACTGTTTTTT,CAWSTHSLGVEKLFF
TRBJ2-5,TRBV5-1,NA,TRBD2,TGCGCCAGCAGCTTGCCTTTAGCGGGGGGGCTCGAGACCCAGTACTTC,CASSLPLAGGLETQYF
TRBJ1-1,TRBV6-5,NA,NA,TGTGCCAGCAGTTACTGGGCATCGGTGAACACTGAAGCTTTCTTT,CASSYWASVNTEAFF
TRBJ2-7,TRBV28,NA,NA,TGTGCCAGCAGTTTACACTACGAGCAGTACTTC,CASSLHYEQYF
TRBJ2-1,TRBV5-1,NA,NA,TGCGCCAGCAGCTTCTCAGGGGTCGAGAACAATGAGCAGTTCTTC,CASSFSGVENNEQFF
TRBJ1-2,TRBV6-1,NA,NA,TGTGCCAGCAGTGAGACCCGGGTCGGAGGGTACGGCTACACCTTC,CASSETRVGGYGYTF
TRBJ2-7,TRBV19,NA,NA,TGTGCCAGCGGGCGGGCAGTGAGCTCCTACGAGCAGTACTTC,CASGRAVSSYEQYF
TRBJ1-1,TRBV4-1,few,TRBD1,TGCGCCAGCAGCCACCCGGGACAGAAGAACACTGAAGCTTTCTTT,CASSHPGQKNTEAFF
TRBJ1-2,TRBV28,few,NA,TGTGCCACCTCTCTGGAGGGCTACACCTTC,CATSLEGYTF
TRBJ1-2,TRBV6-1,NA,NA,TGTGCCAGCAGAGAGGTTTTCCTGGACTATGGCTACACCTTC,CASREVFLDYGYTF
TRBJ1-5,TRBV30,NA,NA,TGTGCCTGGACCCCAGGAGGGGACAATCAGCCCCAGCATTTT,CAWTPGGDNQPQHF
TRBJ1-3,TRBV7-9,NA,TRBD1,TGTGCCAGCAGCTTATGGGACAGGGGAGTCGGAAACACCATATATTTT,CASSLWDRGVGNTIYF
TRBJ2-2,TRBV5-8,once,NA,TGTGCCAGCAGACCCTACAACACCGGGGAGCTGTTTTTT,CASRPYNTGELFF
TRBJ1-5,TRBV18,few,TRBD1,TGTGCCAGCTCGGAGAACAGGGGCAGTCAGCCCCAGCATTTT,CASSENRGSQPQHF
TRBJ2-7,TRBV19,NA,NA,TGTGCCAGTAGTATCTCGGTGTACGGTGCCTACGAGCAGTACTTC,CASSISVYGAYEQYF
TRBJ1-4,TRBV6-1,NA,TRBD1,TGTGCCAGCAGTAGACAGGGGTTAACTAATGAAAAACTGTTTTTT,CASSRQGLTNEKLFF
TRBJ1-2,TRBV5-1,once,TRBD1,TGCGCCAGCAGCTTGGCGGACAGGGGATTGGGTGGCTACACCTTC,CASSLADRGLGGYTF
TRBJ2-3,TRBV5-1,NA,NA,TGCGCCAGCAGCTTGGGGGGCACAACAGATACGCAGTATTTT,CASSLGGTTDTQYF
TRBJ2-1,TRBV10-1,NA,TRBD2,TGCGCCAGCAGTGCGACCCGGGAGGCCCACGTTGTCTTCTACAATGAGCAGTTCTTC,CASSATREAHVVFYNEQFF
TRBJ2-7,TRBV7-2,NA,NA,TGTGCCAGCAGCGTGGGACTGTACGAGCAGTACTTC,CASSVGLYEQYF
TRBJ2-7,TRBV5-1,NA,NA,TGCGCCAGCAGCTTGGTTCAGTCCACCTACGAGCAGTACTTC,CASSLVQSTYEQYF
TRBJ2-5,TRBV5-4,NA,TRBD2,TGTGCCAGCAGCTTAGCGGGAGTAGGAGAGACCCAGTACTTC,CASSLAGVGETQYF
TRBJ2-3,TRBV6-1,NA,TRBD1,TGTGCCAGCATTCCGGGACAGGGTGGATCGCAGTATTTT,CASIPGQGGSQYF